These 26 T cell receptor beta chains share one sample of origin, sequenced in a study of blood T cells in healthy people across ages (dated by TCRdb to about 2015). Library method: 5' RACE. The sequencing machine was an Illumina HiSeq 2500. A second roughly 6 to 12 cycle PCR used a sample-barcoded 5' primer and a J-beta primer mix. The public reads were reanalyzed by TCRdb: fastp trimming at Q25, MiXCR alignment, in-frame beta chains only. Rows matching on CDR3 protein sequence are summarized as one entry with the most common DNA and genes. The sample table records 1.5 million to 2 million distinct CDR3 sequences; 40% to 55% of these occur just once. Jointly, the top ten make up about 2.1% of the sample. Material for sequencing was blood. Every receptor here comes from a woman aged 35 to 49 in good health.

The V and J genes are TRBV12-3 or TRBV12-4 and TRBJ2-5; possibly TRBD1 for D (5 bases). Trimming removed 2 bases at V and 5 bases at J, with 15 bases between. CDR3 size: 15 residues. The CDR3 DNA reads TGTGCCAGCAGTTTAAGGGCAGGGCTACGGGAGACCCAGTACTTC. Its protein product is CASSLRAGLRETQYF.

The sample holds one count of this clonotype. The rearrangement links TRBV14 to TRBJ2-1; D unclear. The CDR3 is 13 amino acids. The germline CDR1 and CDR2 sequences are SGHDN and FVKESK. The V end was cut by 6 bases, the J end by 6 bases, with 12 bases between. CDR3 nucleotides: TGTGCCAGCAGAGATGACTGGCGCAATGAGCAGTTCTTC. This translates into CASRDDWRNEQFF.

The rearrangement uses TRBV7-2 and TRBJ2-7, with D possibly matching TRBD2 (6 bases). CDR3 length equals 14 residues. From germline, CDR1 is SGHTA and CDR2 FQGNSA. V was pared by 4 bases and J by 5 bases, with 15 bases between. The CDR3 nucleotides read TGTGCCAGCAGCTCCACTGGGGGGTTGCACGAGCAGTACTTC. Residues: CASSSTGGLHEQYF.

This clonotype was seen a few times. This chain connects TRBV4-2 to TRBJ2-7, with TRBD1 identical over 10 bases. CDR3 size: 16 residues. J was trimmed by 4 bases and V by 4 bases; bases with no gene match: 10. CDR1 is LGHNA, CDR2 YNFKEQ, per germline. The CDR3 is CASSRQTGGADYEQYF. CDR3 in DNA: TGTGCCAGCAGCCGCCAGACAGGGGGCGCGGATTACGAGCAGTACTTC.

This clonotype was detected a few times. The V gene is TRBV9, the J gene TRBJ2-3; 9 nucleotides match TRBD2. CDR1 SGDLS and CDR2 YYNGEE come from the germline V gene. CDR3 length: 16 amino acids. Losses at the gene ends were 4 bases for V and 4 bases for J; bases not matched to a gene: 10. The CDR3 region has the DNA TGTGCCAGCAGCCCCCACGGGACTAGCAGTTCAGATACGCAGTATTTT. It codes for CASSPHGTSSSDTQYF.

This clonotype was seen just once. V usage is TRBV28 and J usage is TRBJ2-7; 8 nucleotides agree with TRBD2. Germline V gene data show CDR1 as MDHEN and CDR2 as SYDVKM. V was clipped by 2 bases and J by 1 base; unmatched bases: 4. The CDR3 loop spans 15 amino acids. The CDR3: CASSLPIAGSYEQYF. The CDR3 DNA is TGTGCCAGCAGTTTACCAATAGCGGGGTCCTACGAGCAGTACTTC.

The genes are TRBV20-1 and TRBJ1-5, with D perhaps matching TRBD1 (5 bases). V was trimmed by 0 bases and J by 3 bases, leaving 15 bases between them. The CDR3 has 16 amino acids. Germline V CDR1 and CDR2: DFQATT, SNEGSKA (reference sequence). CDR3 protein: CSARDLVGRVNQPQHF. The DNA of the CDR3 is TGCAGTGCTAGAGATCTGGTGGGACGGGTCAATCAGCCCCAGCATTTT.

This clonotype was found once. The chain has TRBV29-1 and TRBJ2-3; D tentatively reads TRBD1 or TRBD2 (5 bases each). The V end was cut by 7 bases, the J end by 4 bases, with 12 bases between. The germline CDR1 and CDR2 sequences are SQVTM and ANQGSEA. The length of the CDR3 is 12 residues. CDR3 sequence (DNA): TGCAGCGCGGTAGAGGGACCAGATACGCAGTATTTT. The encoded protein is CSAVEGPDTQYF.

The rearrangement uses TRBV6-1 and TRBJ2-1, with 9 nucleotides matching TRBD2. This CDR3 spans 15 amino acids. The germline V gene encodes CDR1 MNHNS and CDR2 SASEGT. J gave up 7 bases and V 0 bases, and 4 bases lay outside the gene matches. Here the CDR3 DNA reads TGTGCCAGCAGTGAAGCTAGCGGGAGTATGAATGAGCAGTTCTTC. Its protein product is CASSEASGSMNEQFF.

V usage is TRBV6-2 or TRBV6-3 and J usage is TRBJ2-5; D is unclear. Germline-derived CDR1 and CDR2 are MNHEY and SVGEGT. Trimming cost V 10 bases and J 2 bases, with 14 bases left between them. CDR3 size: 13 residues. CDR3 loop: CATALTFQETQYF. For the CDR3, the DNA is TGTGCCACCGCACTGACTTTTCAAGAGACCCAGTACTTC.

The chain uses TRBV14 and TRBJ2-1; D remains ambiguous. Germline-derived CDR1 and CDR2 are SGHDN and FVKESK. V lost 2 bases, J lost 6 bases, and 8 bases lay in between. There are 13 residues in the CDR3. CDR3 sequence: CASSQSHTNEQFF. CDR3 bases: TGTGCCAGCAGCCAAAGTCATACCAATGAGCAGTTCTTC. Variable domain in full (rest from reference TRBV14 and TRBJ2-1): EAGVTQFPSHSVIEKGQTVTLRCDPISGHDNLYWYRRVMGKEIKFLLHFVKESKQDESGMPNNRFLAERTGGTYSTLKVQPAELEDSGVYFCASSQSHTNEQFFGPGTRLTVL.

The J gene is TRBJ2-1, the V gene TRBV12-3 or TRBV12-4; 13 nucleotides line up with TRBD2. J lost 5 bases, V lost 6 bases, and 7 bases had no gene match. The CDR3 sequence is 16 residues long. The CDR3: CASSPSLAGGNNEQFF. CDR3 in DNA: TGTGCCAGCAGCCCTTCACTAGCGGGGGGGAACAATGAGCAGTTCTTC.

The chain joins TRBV7-2 to TRBJ2-3; 9 bases map to TRBD1. Unmatched junction bases numbered 13, after V lost 5 bases and J lost 4 bases. CDR1 is SGHTA, CDR2 FQGNSA, per germline. CDR3 length: 17 residues. CDR3 coding DNA: TGTGCCAGCAGCCGACATCCCGGACAGGGGTCCGCAGATACGCAGTATTTT. Translated: CASSRHPGQGSADTQYF.

Many counts were recorded for this clonotype. CDR3 region: CSVGQGGNQPQHF. CDR3 DNA: TGCAGCGTTGGCCAGGGCGGCAATCAGCCCCAGCATTTT. The chain joins TRBV20-1 to TRBJ1-5, with a tentative D call TRBD1 (5 bases). The CDR3 runs to 13 residues. The germline V gene has CDR1 DFQATT and CDR2 SNEGSKA (reference sequence).

The V and J genes are TRBV29-1 and TRBJ1-2; perhaps TRBD1 as D (5 bases). The V end lost 6 bases, the J end lost 0 bases, and 23 bases lay between the germline ends. The CDR3 is made up of 17 amino acids. Germline CDR1 SQVTM, CDR2 ANQGSEA. CDR3 nucleotides: TGCAGCGTCCTGATAACACGGGACGGAAGGTCTAACTATGGCTACACCTTC. It yields the protein CSVLITRDGRSNYGYTF.

This clonotype was picked up a small number of times. J is TRBJ1-1 and V is TRBV25-1; D gene uncertain. CDR1 MGHDK and CDR2 SYGVNS come from the germline V gene. Trimming took off 2 bases at V and 4 bases at J, with 8 bases between the two ends. The CDR3 runs to 13 residues. CDR3: CASSEMGRTEAFF. In DNA form, the CDR3 reads TGTGCCAGCAGTGAAATGGGTCGCACTGAAGCTTTCTTT.

The V gene is TRBV7-2, the J gene TRBJ1-5, with D possibly matching TRBD1 (6 bases). This CDR3 comprises 14 residues. The V end lost 5 bases, the J end lost 7 bases, and 15 bases lay between the germline ends. Germline CDR1 reads SGHTA; CDR2 reads FQGNSA. CDR3 residues: CASSPRGGGQPQHF. DNA of the CDR3: TGTGCCAGCAGCCCAAGGGGGGGCGGCCAGCCCCAGCATTTT.

The genes are TRBV27 and TRBJ2-3, with 12 bases lining up with TRBD2. Germline lookup yields CDR1 MNHEY and CDR2 SMNVEV (reference sequence). The CDR3 extends over 15 amino acids. J was trimmed by 6 bases and V by 4 bases; bases with no gene match: 5. Written as DNA, the CDR3 is TGTGCCAGCAGTTCTTGGACTAGCGGGGAGGATACGCAGTATTTT. It encodes CASSSWTSGEDTQYF.

V is TRBV7-3 and J is TRBJ1-5; no reliable D call. Between the trimmed V and J ends, which lost 3 bases and 7 bases, there was a span of 10 bases. CDR1 is SGHTA and CDR2 is FQGTGA in the germline V gene. The CDR3 contains 13 residues. This CDR3 is CASSLTLGQPQHF. CDR3 nucleotide sequence: TGTGCCAGCAGCTTGACTCTAGGGCAGCCCCAGCATTTT.

The chain is built from TRBV7-2 and TRBJ2-1; the match to TRBD2 covers 8 bases. Germline V lookup: CDR1 SGHTA, CDR2 FQGNSA. Losses at the gene ends were 1 base for V and 3 bases for J; bases not matched to a gene: 5. CDR3 length equals 16 residues. The CDR3 is CASSLGGLGVYNEQFF. DNA of the CDR3: TGTGCCAGCAGCTTAGGGGGACTAGGCGTCTACAATGAGCAGTTCTTC.

This clonotype was counted between two and nine times. J is TRBJ1-5 and V is TRBV27; D not certain. This CDR3 comprises 13 residues. Trimming stripped 5 bases from V and 5 bases from J, with 10 bases between. Germline values: CDR1 MNHEY, CDR2 SMNVEV (reference sequence). The CDR3 nucleotides are TGTGCCAGCAGTCTAGTAGCTGATCAGCCCCAGCATTTT. As protein: CASSLVADQPQHF.

V gene TRBV6-2 or TRBV6-3 combines with J gene TRBJ2-7; TRBD2 agrees at 7 bases. CDR1 is MNHEY and CDR2 is SVGEGT in the germline V gene. V shed 8 bases, J shed 1 base, and the junction held 11 bases outside the gene matches. The CDR3 runs 15 residues. The CDR3 here is CASVSARGLSYEQYF. DNA of the CDR3: TGTGCCAGCGTATCAGCGCGGGGGTTGTCCTACGAGCAGTACTTC.

V gene TRBV20-1 combines with J gene TRBJ2-7; D is possibly TRBD1 or TRBD2 (6 bases each). The DNA end is a closer match to TRBJ2-5, so the J assignment may be wrong. The CDR3 length is 14 residues. Looked up from germline, CDR1 is DFQATT and CDR2 is SNEGSKA (reference sequence). The CDR3: CSARDLRGLETQYF. In DNA, the CDR3 is TGCAGTGCTAGAGATCTCAGGGGACTCGAGACCCAGTACTTC.

The genes are TRBV6-2 or TRBV6-3 and TRBJ2-1; TRBD2 might be the D (6 bases). V lost 6 bases and J lost 5, with 17 bases in between. There are 15 residues in the CDR3. Germline V gives CDR1 MNHEY, CDR2 SVGEGT. The CDR3 DNA reads TGTGCCAGCAGCTCTTGGGAGGCTGGGGACAATGAGCAGTTCTTC. Translated: CASSSWEAGDNEQFF.

This clonotype came up once. V gene TRBV11-1 combines with J gene TRBJ2-5; TRBD2 matches at 12 bases. The CDR3 contains 16 residues. Per germline, CDR1 SGHAT and CDR2 FQDESV (reference sequence). V trimming: 4 bases; J trimming: 11 bases; junction bases outside the gene matches: 14. The CDR3 sequence is CASSWILAGGLNEQYF. CDR3 nucleotide sequence: TGTGCCAGCAGCTGGATACTAGCGGGGGGTTTAAATGAGCAGTACTTC.

This chain joins TRBV6-5 and TRBJ2-1, with 10 bases identical to TRBD2. This CDR3 comprises 15 residues. Germline CDR1 reads MNHEY; CDR2 reads SVGAGI. V trimming: 7 bases; J trimming: 8 bases; junction bases outside the gene matches: 11. This CDR3 reads CASTPDSGGMYEQFF. The CDR3 DNA reads TGTGCCAGCACCCCAGATAGCGGGGGGATGTATGAGCAGTTCTTC.